This T cell receptor beta chain comes out of a study of blood T cell repertoires in COVID-19. Germline trimming cut 5 bases from V and 7 bases from J; bases unmatched to any gene: 4. From germline, CDR1 is MDHEN and CDR2 SYDVKM. The CDR3 is 13 residues long. Seattle participants joined during active infection and were tracked over time. Methods used by the authors: Cell counts per sample came from amplifying reference gene primers. The assay was immunoSEQ multiplex PCR, and TCRdb's table has in-frame clones only and misses some. V and J calls and clone size are copied from that table; D and trimming were computed from the DNA. The repertoire holds about 210,000 clones, 75% to 90% seen once, with approximately 5% in the top ten.

The sequencing input was peripheral blood. This sequence originates from a woman in her seventies with COVID-19, enrolled during active disease. The chain links TRBV28 to TRBJ1-4, with TRBD1 matching over 7 bases. The DNA of the CDR3 is TGTGCCAGCAGTCTTCAGGGGGGTGAAAAACTGTTTTTT. It specifies CASSLQGGEKLFF.